The 29 T cell receptor beta chains given below trace back to one sample, sequenced in a study of T cell responses to AZD1222 COVID-19 vaccine. The protocol was immunoSEQ multiplex PCR, while the TCRdb copy is restricted to in-frame clones and leaves out a portion. Found here are 150,000 to 180,000 clones, less than 95% of them singletons; the top ten hold about 1.7%. Source: peripheral blood, taken on day 0 of AZD1222 vaccination. The source of these receptors is an adult in good health.

Only one count was recorded for this clone. The V and J genes are TRBV6-5 and TRBJ1-1, with D possibly TRBD1 on 5 matching bases. Trimming left V 7 bases short and J 1 base short, with 10 bases between. This CDR3 comprises 13 residues. Germline V lookup: CDR1 MNHEY, CDR2 SVGAGI. The CDR3 coding sequence is TGTGCCAGCAAGGGCGGACAGAACACTGAAGCTTTCTTT. Its translation: CASKGGQNTEAFF.

This chain connects TRBV4-3 to TRBJ2-2, with D uncertain. Germline CDR1 and CDR2: LGHNA and YSLEER. CDR3 length: 14 residues. V shed 1 base and J shed 6 bases, with 9 bases lying between them. CDR3 coding DNA: TGCGCCAGCAGCCAAGCATTGAGAGCCGGGGAGCTGTTTTTT. Its translation is CASSQALRAGELFF.

The rearrangement uses TRBV7-9 and TRBJ2-7; D unclear. The CDR3 extends over 14 amino acids. Trimming removed 0 bases from V and 9 bases from J, with 15 bases in between. CDR1 is SEHNR, CDR2 FQNEAQ, per germline (reference sequence). CDR3 sequence: CASSLAETPGLQYF. The CDR3 bases are TGTGCCAGCAGCTTAGCGGAGACGCCCGGGCTGCAGTACTTC.

This clone was seen a few times. The genes are TRBV7-2 and TRBJ2-7, with TRBD2 identical over 10 bases. The CDR3 spans 15 residues. Germline assignment: CDR1 SGHTA and CDR2 FQGNSA. Unmatched junction bases numbered 7, after V lost 5 bases and J lost 3 bases. CDR3 sequence (DNA): TGTGCCAGCAGCCCAAGACTAGCGGGTTACTACGAGCAGTACTTC. Translated, it gives CASSPRLAGYYEQYF. Complete variable domain (other parts from reference TRBV7-2 and TRBJ2-7): GAGVSQSPSNKVTEKGKDVELRCDPISGHTALYWYRQSLGQGLEFLIYFQGNSAPDKSGLPSDRFSAERTGGSVSTLTIQRTQQEDSAVYLCASSPRLAGYYEQYFGPGTRLTVT.

J is TRBJ2-3 and V is TRBV4-2, with TRBD2 identical over 8 bases. The junction had 7 bases not matched to a gene; V was cut back by 0 bases and J by 5 bases. This CDR3 is 16 amino acids long. CDR1 is LGHNA, CDR2 YNFKEQ, per germline. The CDR3 nucleotides are TGTGCCAGCAGCCAAGATAGGAGCGGGAGTGTAGATACGCAGTATTTT. It codes for CASSQDRSGSVDTQYF.

This clone was detected a few times. V gene TRBV27 combines with J gene TRBJ1-2; D is perhaps TRBD1 (6 bases). The CDR3 loop spans 15 amino acids. Germline V gives CDR1 MNHEY, CDR2 SMNVEV (reference sequence). V lost 6 bases to trimming and J lost 2 bases, with 16 bases between them. The CDR3 protein is CASSPAGASNYGYTF. CDR3 DNA sequence: TGTGCCAGCAGCCCGGCAGGGGCCTCAAACTATGGCTACACCTTC.

V usage is TRBV14 and J usage is TRBJ2-1; 9 positions match TRBD1. The CDR3 length is 15 residues. V lost 4 bases to trimming and J lost 9 bases; unmatched junction nucleotides: 10. From germline, CDR1 is SGHDN and CDR2 FVKESK. CDR3 in amino acids: CASSLRDREVPEQFF. The CDR3 DNA is TGTGCCAGCAGCCTCCGGGACAGGGAAGTGCCTGAGCAGTTCTTC.

This chain connects TRBV28 to TRBJ2-7, with no clear D. Between the trimmed V and J ends, which lost 7 bases and 0 bases, there was a span of 19 bases. There are 16 residues in the CDR3. The germline gives CDR1 MDHEN, CDR2 SYDVKM. As DNA, the CDR3 is TGTGCCAGCATGAACAACCCGAAAAGTAGCTCCTACGAGCAGTACTTC. Its translation is CASMNNPKSSSYEQYF.

This chain joins TRBV7-2 and TRBJ1-6; D is unresolved. Germline V gene sequence: CDR1 SGHTA, CDR2 FQGNSA. This CDR3 comprises 15 residues. The V and J ends lost 1 base and 6 bases respectively, with 10 bases between them. DNA of the CDR3: TGTGCCAGCAGCTTAGACGGCCAGCGTAATTCACCCCTCCACTTT. This encodes CASSLDGQRNSPLHF.

This clone was observed once. The chain couples TRBV28 to TRBJ2-7; D may correspond to TRBD1 or TRBD2 (5 bases each). This CDR3 is 14 amino acids long. V was shortened by 6 bases and J by 0 bases, with 12 bases between the two germline ends. The germline V gene encodes CDR1 MDHEN and CDR2 SYDVKM. The CDR3 here is CASSASGSSYEQYF. The CDR3 nucleotides are TGTGCCAGCAGCGCATCAGGGAGCTCCTACGAGCAGTACTTC.

The chain joins TRBV7-8 to TRBJ2-3, with D possibly TRBD1 on 6 matching bases. Trimming removed 5 bases at V and 3 bases at J, with 12 bases between. CDR3 length: 14 residues. The V gene's germline CDR1 is SGHVS and CDR2 FQNEAQ. CDR3 sequence: CASSPLDSTDTQYF. The CDR3 DNA sequence: TGTGCCAGCAGCCCCCTGGACAGTACAGATACGCAGTATTTT.

The J gene is TRBJ1-4, the V gene TRBV4-2; D is unclear. The CDR3 consists of 16 residues. Between the trimmed V and J ends, which lost 2 bases and 5 bases, there was a span of 15 bases. Germline values: CDR1 LGHNA, CDR2 YNFKEQ. CDR3 coding DNA: TGTGCCAGCAGCCAATCGGGTTCCGGCAGGAATGAAAAACTGTTTTTT. Residues: CASSQSGSGRNEKLFF.

This chain uses TRBV4-3 with TRBJ1-1; maybe TRBD1 (6 bases). In germline, CDR1 is LGHNA, CDR2 YSLEER. The CDR3 is made up of 15 amino acids. Trimming shortened V by 0 bases and J by 10 bases, and 18 bases separated the two germline ends. The CDR3 loop reads CASSQDISGALSAFF. The CDR3 nucleotides are TGCGCCAGCAGCCAAGATATTTCAGGGGCTTTGTCAGCTTTCTTT.

Note on this clone: The sample holds other DNA sequences that translate to the same CDR3. This sequence joins TRBV19 and TRBJ2-1, with 14 bases fitting TRBD2. CDR1 is LNHDA and CDR2 is SQIVND in the germline V gene (reference sequence). The CDR3 has 15 residues. With V trimmed by 3 bases and J by 6 bases, 1 base remained unmatched. The CDR3 DNA follows: TGTGCCAGTAGTATTGGGACTAGCGGGAGCAATGAGCAGTTCTTC. Amino acids: CASSIGTSGSNEQFF.

V and J are TRBV6-2 or TRBV6-3 and TRBJ2-7, with 7 bases fitting TRBD2. The CDR3 extends over 18 amino acids. Germline V gene lookup returns CDR1 MNHEY and CDR2 SVGEGT. V lost 0 bases and J lost 1; bases outside the gene matches: 12. The CDR3 loop reads CASSYSLKELALSYEQYF. CDR3 bases: TGTGCCAGCAGTTACTCCCTAAAAGAACTAGCGCTGTCCTACGAGCAGTACTTC.

The CDR3 nucleotides are TGTGCCAGTAGTATAGATAAGAAGGGGACTAGCAATCAGCCCCAGCATTTT. Encoded protein: CASSIDKKGTSNQPQHF. The rearrangement joins TRBV19 to TRBJ1-5, with D possibly TRBD1 on 5 matching bases. Deletions cut 0 bases from V and 0 bases from J, with 12 bases between. The CDR3 length is 17 residues. The V gene's germline CDR1 is LNHDA and CDR2 SQIVND (reference sequence).

This clone was seen only once. V and J are TRBV7-2 and TRBJ1-2, with TRBD1 matching 7 bases. V lost 4 bases and J lost 2; bases outside the gene matches: 4. This CDR3 spans 14 amino acids. Germline loops: CDR1 SGHTA, CDR2 FQGNSA. The CDR3 here is CASSSLGQNYGYTF. CDR3 in DNA: TGTGCCAGCAGCTCCTTGGGACAGAACTATGGCTACACCTTC.

The V call is TRBV4-1, the J call TRBJ2-1; 7 positions agree with TRBD1. V shed 4 bases, J shed 4 bases, and the junction held 4 bases outside the gene matches. The CDR3 contains 14 residues. CDR1 and CDR2 from the germline V gene are MGHRA and YSYEKL. CDR3 coding DNA: TGCGCCAGCAGCCCAGGGGACAGTTACAATGAGCAGTTCTTC. Translation gives CASSPGDSYNEQFF.

The rearrangement links TRBV7-9 to TRBJ1-1; 8 bases agree with TRBD1. V lost 5 bases to trimming and J lost 1 base; unmatched junction nucleotides: 6. The CDR3 sequence is 15 residues long. CDR1 is SEHNR, CDR2 FQNEAQ, per germline (reference sequence). This CDR3 reads CASSTRQGTNTEAFF. The CDR3 DNA reads as TGTGCCAGCAGCACCCGACAGGGGACGAACACTGAAGCTTTCTTT.

The chain links TRBV28 to TRBJ1-6; D is unresolved. The germline V gene has CDR1 MDHEN and CDR2 SYDVKM. The CDR3 is 16 residues long. Trimming took 1 base from V and 4 from J, leaving 11 bases between them. The CDR3 is CASSLLRPAYNSPLHF. In nucleotides, the CDR3 is TGTGCCAGCAGTTTATTGAGGCCAGCATATAATTCACCCCTCCACTTT.

The chain is built from TRBV27 and TRBJ1-1, with D possibly being TRBD1 (5 bases). V lost 2 bases and J lost 4, with 14 bases in between. CDR3 length: 15 amino acids. CDR1 is MNHEY, CDR2 SMNVEV, per germline (reference sequence). CDR3 in DNA: TGTGCCAGCAGTTTAGAGGGGCCCAGGAGCACTGAAGCTTTCTTT. Its protein is CASSLEGPRSTEAFF.

The V gene is TRBV10-3, the J gene TRBJ1-5; no reliable D call. The V gene lost 3 bases and the J gene lost 0 bases, with 9 bases spanning the gap. The CDR3 totals 15 residues. CDR1 ENHRY and CDR2 SYGVKD come from the germline V gene. The CDR3 sequence is CAISDPGYSNQPQHF. The CDR3 coding sequence is TGTGCCATCAGTGATCCGGGGTATAGCAATCAGCCCCAGCATTTT.

The CDR3 loop reads CASSWDRGPTNYGYTF. The CDR3 nucleotides read TGTGCCAGCAGTTGGGACAGGGGGCCGACTAACTATGGCTACACCTTC. J is TRBJ1-2 and V is TRBV13, with 12 bases aligning to TRBD1. The CDR3 extends over 16 amino acids. CDR1 PRHDT and CDR2 FYEKMQ come from the germline V gene (reference sequence). Losses at the gene ends were 6 bases for V and 0 bases for J; bases not matched to a gene: 5.

The chain links TRBV28 to TRBJ2-2; D is unclear. CDR1 MDHEN and CDR2 SYDVKM come from the germline V gene. The CDR3 covers 11 residues. Trimming left V 6 bases short and J 5 bases short, with 4 bases between. The CDR3 bases are TGTGCCAGCAGACTAACCGGGGAGCTGTTTTTT. It specifies CASRLTGELFF.

V and J are TRBV28 and TRBJ1-4; D ambiguous. The germline V and J ends were trimmed by 8 bases and 2 bases, with 9 bases remaining between them. Germline-derived CDR1 and CDR2 are MDHEN and SYDVKM. This CDR3 comprises 13 residues. CDR3 nucleotides: TGTGCCAGCTGTAGGTCCACTAATGAAAAACTGTTTTTT. This sequence encodes CASCRSTNEKLFF. Full variable domain (remainder filled in from reference TRBV28 and TRBJ1-4): DVKVTQSSRYLVKRTGEKVFLECVQDMDHENMFWYRQDPGLGLRLIYFSYDVKMKEKGDIPEGYSVSREKKERFSLILESASTNQTSMYLCASCRSTNEKLFFGSGTQLSVL.

As for this clone: A junction boundary mismatches the germline segment, possibly from a read error. The J gene is TRBJ1-2, the V gene TRBV4-1; a weak D match, TRBD1 (5 bases). The CDR3 length is 15 residues. Germline V gene sequence: CDR1 MGHRA, CDR2 YSYEKL. Written as DNA, the CDR3 is TGCGCCAGCAGCCCGCAACAGGCGGGGAACTATGTCTACACCTTC. Translated: CASSPQQAGNYVYTF.

The chain uses TRBV5-1 and TRBJ1-3; D unresolved. The CDR3 totals 17 residues. Germline V lookup: CDR1 SGHRS, CDR2 YFSETQ. Between the trimmed V and J ends, which lost 0 bases and 0 bases, there was a span of 13 bases. The CDR3: CASSLGSGRLSGNTIYF. The DNA for the CDR3 is TGCGCCAGCAGCTTGGGTTCGGGCAGACTCTCTGGAAACACCATATATTTT.

V usage is TRBV28 and J usage is TRBJ1-2; tentatively, D is TRBD1 (5 bases). Trimming left V 1 base short and J 8 bases short, with 20 bases between. CDR1 MDHEN and CDR2 SYDVKM come from the germline V gene. The length of the CDR3 is 16 residues. In nucleotides, the CDR3 is TGTGCCAGCAGTTTATTCTCCCGGCCTTCGCGGGGCGGCTACACCTTC. Amino acids: CASSLFSRPSRGGYTF.

J is TRBJ2-7 and V is TRBV14; 14 bases fit TRBD2. Germline V lookup: CDR1 SGHDN, CDR2 FVKESK. Trimming cost V 4 bases and J 6 bases; bases outside gene matches: 8. This CDR3 has 16 amino acids. Here the CDR3 reads CASSPRGLAGESEQYF. The CDR3 nucleotides are TGTGCCAGCAGCCCCAGGGGACTAGCGGGAGAGAGCGAGCAGTACTTC.